The 14 T cell receptor beta chains presented below share a single source sample, sequenced in a study of shared clonotypes between healthy human individuals. The data were produced by immunoSEQ multiplex PCR, yet TCRdb's version contains in-frame clones alone and is incomplete. The table includes 2 million to 3 million clones, roughly nine tenths detected once. Sequencing was done on a sample of naive CD4+ T cells sorted from blood. Subset denoted: CD45RA+ positively selected. These receptors were collected from a man between 18 and 29 years old in good health.

The chain recombines TRBV6-5 with TRBJ1-4; D gene unclear. The V gene's germline CDR1 is MNHEY and CDR2 SVGAGI. There are 10 residues in the CDR3. V was pared by 11 bases and J by 7 bases, with 8 bases between. CDR3 in DNA: TGTGCCCGCTCCCTTGAAAAACTGTTTTTT. Translated: CARSLEKLFF.

The gene calls are TRBV7-2 and TRBJ2-5, with 8 positions matching TRBD2. V trimming: 6 bases; J trimming: 5 bases; junction bases outside the gene matches: 5. Germline V gene sequence: CDR1 SGHTA, CDR2 FQGNSA. The CDR3 is 13 residues long. This chain's CDR3 is CASSEAGVETQYF. CDR3 nucleotides: TGTGCCAGCAGTGAAGCGGGAGTGGAGACCCAGTACTTC.

Remarks on this clone: The same CDR3 arises from other DNA sequences in this sample as well. The chain carries TRBV5-1 and TRBJ2-1, with a weak D call TRBD2 (6 bases). The CDR3 length is 14 residues. V was cut by 0 bases and J by 3 bases, with 7 bases left in between. CDR1 is SGHRS, CDR2 YFSETQ, per germline. The CDR3, as DNA: TGCGCCAGCAGCTTGGGGGGAGGCTACAATGAGCAGTTCTTC. Protein: CASSLGGGYNEQFF.

The chain couples TRBV11-1 to TRBJ2-5; 9 nucleotides match TRBD1. The trim removed 4 bases at V and 4 bases at J, leaving 16 bases unmatched. There are 18 residues in the CDR3. Germline CDR1 SGHAT, CDR2 FQDESV (reference sequence). The CDR3 DNA follows: TGTGCCAGCAGCTCGCATAAAGGGGACAGGGTTTATGGAGAGACCCAGTACTTC. Translated, it gives CASSSHKGDRVYGETQYF.

The rearrangement links TRBV6-4 to TRBJ1-1; D perhaps matches TRBD1 (6 bases). CDR1 MRHNA and CDR2 SNTAGT come from the germline V gene. This CDR3 contains 13 residues. Trimming stripped 4 bases from V and 3 bases from J, with 9 bases between. CDR3: CASSVRGDTEAFF. The CDR3 DNA sequence: TGTGCCAGCAGTGTTAGGGGGGACACTGAAGCTTTCTTT.

V usage is TRBV27 and J usage is TRBJ2-4, with 7 bases identical to TRBD2. Germline lookup yields CDR1 MNHEY and CDR2 SMNVEV (reference sequence). This CDR3 spans 17 amino acids. V trimming: 1 base; J trimming: 2 bases; junction bases outside the gene matches: 8. The CDR3 DNA follows: TGTGCCAGCAGTTTATTTGGTAGCGGGCAAACCAAAAACATTCAGTACTTC. It codes for CASSLFGSGQTKNIQYF.

The chain joins TRBV5-4 to TRBJ2-5; tentative D call: TRBD1 (6 bases). The V and J ends lost 4 bases and 2 bases respectively, with 15 bases between them. In germline, CDR1 is SGHNT, CDR2 YYREEE (reference sequence). The CDR3 contains 15 residues. The CDR3 coding sequence is TGTGCCAGCAGCCCTACAGGGCTCATGCAAGAGACCCAGTACTTC. Translated: CASSPTGLMQETQYF.

With respect to this clone: Other DNA sequences from this sample encode an identical CDR3 as well. The chain recombines TRBV2 with TRBJ2-2; a possible D gene is TRBD1 (5 bases). The ends were cut back, 4 bases at V and 1 base at J, with 7 bases in the middle. In germline, CDR1 is SNHLY, CDR2 FYNNEI. The CDR3 has 14 residues. CDR3 sequence reads: CASSGGGNTGELFF. CDR3 DNA sequence: TGTGCCAGCAGTGGGGGCGGGAACACCGGGGAGCTGTTTTTT.

The chain couples TRBV28 to TRBJ1-5; D remains ambiguous. CDR3 length: 15 residues. V shed 1 base and J shed 2 bases, with 9 bases lying between them. The germline gives CDR1 MDHEN, CDR2 SYDVKM. The CDR3 sequence is CASSLSASGNQPQHF. For the CDR3, the DNA is TGTGCCAGCAGTTTATCGGCTTCTGGCAATCAGCCCCAGCATTTT.

The V call is TRBV2, the J call TRBJ1-4; D is undetermined. The germline V gene has CDR1 SNHLY and CDR2 FYNNEI. There are 12 residues in the CDR3. V was cut by 6 bases and J by 8 bases, with 10 bases left in between. Here the CDR3 DNA reads TGTGCCAGCAGGGCAGAGATGGAAAAACTGTTTTTT. Encoded protein: CASRAEMEKLFF.

V and J are TRBV18 and TRBJ1-1, with D perhaps matching TRBD1 (6 bases). This CDR3 is 14 amino acids long. The germline gives CDR1 KGHSH, CDR2 LQKENI. Trimming removed 6 bases from V and 4 bases from J, with 15 bases in between. CDR3 bases: TGTGCCAGCTCGGATCAGACAGGTATCACTGAAGCTTTCTTT. Residues: CASSDQTGITEAFF.

The V gene is TRBV5-7, the J gene TRBJ2-3; D is perhaps TRBD1 (5 bases). TRBV5-7 is classed as an ORF, of uncertain function. The length of the CDR3 is 15 residues. Deletions cut 1 base from V and 1 base from J, with 10 bases between. The CDR3 loop is CASSLRAGRTDTQYF. In nucleotides, the CDR3 is TGTGCCAGCAGCTTGAGGGCAGGGCGCACAGATACGCAGTATTTT.

This chain connects TRBV6-5 to TRBJ1-5; D is undetermined. V lost 2 bases, J lost 9 bases, and 11 bases lay in between. This CDR3 spans 13 amino acids. CDR1 is MNHEY and CDR2 is SVGAGI in the germline V gene. CDR3 sequence reads: CASSYQESRPQHF. The CDR3 DNA reads as TGTGCCAGCAGTTACCAAGAATCTCGGCCCCAGCATTTT.

V gene TRBV19 combines with J gene TRBJ2-2; D is perhaps TRBD1 (5 bases). V shed 2 bases and J shed 7 bases, with 11 bases lying between them. CDR3 length: 14 amino acids. The V gene's germline CDR1 is LNHDA and CDR2 SQIVND (reference sequence). The CDR3 nucleotides read TGTGCCAGTAGTATACAAGGGGTGGGCGGGGAGCTGTTTTTT. Protein sequence: CASSIQGVGGELFF.